These T cell receptor beta chains were read from a single sample in a study of read filtering for tumor transcriptome and immune sequencing. Via MiXCR, TCRdb re-called the reads, giving one row per CDR3 protein. The repertoire holds 100,000 to 150,000 distinct CDR3 sequences, approximately 13% seen once, with approximately 10% in the top ten. The source material was a population of CD138-negative cells sorted from bone marrow. These receptors were collected from a donor aged 40 or over with multiple myeloma. Each CDR3 is given with its conserved first and last residue.

V	J	CDR3
TRBV29-1	TRBJ2-3	CSVVSGGTDTQYF
TRBV6-1	TRBJ2-1	CASRAVGVSYNEQFF
TRBV6-5	TRBJ2-2	CASSGRDTTRLFF
TRBV12-3/TRBV12-4	TRBJ2-7	CASSLRTGGSYEQYF
TRBV3-1	TRBJ1-1	CASSQEQAGGAFF
TRBV6-1	TRBJ1-5	CATHPAQRHSNQPQHF
TRBV24-1	TRBJ2-1	CATSDQGLADEQFF
TRBV5-1	TRBJ1-1	CGSTQDTGMNTEAFF
TRBV12-3/TRBV12-4	TRBJ1-1	CASRITGRDTEAFF
TRBV6-6	TRBJ1-2	CASPHGYTF
TRBV12-3/TRBV12-4	TRBJ2-2	CASSRQGLAGADGELFF
TRBV7-3	TRBJ1-2	CASSLWVQGRDGYTF
TRBV5-1	TRBJ2-5	CASSLGTISQETQYF
TRBV20-1	TRBJ2-1	CSAPASGGIRDEQFF
TRBV19	TRBJ2-4	CASGITGTSGLRDIQYF
TRBV6-2/TRBV6-3	TRBJ2-1	CAGSKGQYNEQFF
TRBV29-1	TRBJ2-1	CSVDSGSSYNEQFF
TRBV5-1	TRBJ1-1	CASSSRTGGTEAFF
TRBV6-2/TRBV6-3	TRBJ1-5	CASRTPTPGRGESNQPQHF
TRBV18	TRBJ2-5	CASSSRGRSQETQYF
TRBV28	TRBJ1-4	CASRIGQRVPLFF
TRBV12-3/TRBV12-4	TRBJ2-7	CASSPGQTVWEQYF
TRBV6-5	TRBJ1-5	CASSPRGDAQPQHF
TRBV11-2	TRBJ2-7	CASSQTGGFPEQYF
TRBV28	TRBJ1-5	CASSLRVNQPQHF
TRBV19	TRBJ2-4	CASSITGTGKNIQYF
TRBV20-1	TRBJ1-5	CSANRVGNQPQHF
TRBV12-3/TRBV12-4	TRBJ2-7	CASRWDRGSYEQYF
TRBV6-5	TRBJ1-4	CASRAVATNEKLFF
TRBV4-2	TRBJ2-1	CASRDTHNEQFF
TRBV27	TRBJ2-5	CASSLLGRETQYF
TRBV28	TRBJ2-7	CASGGGHEQYF
TRBV20-1	TRBJ2-7	CSASGWADGYEQYF
TRBV11-2	TRBJ2-7	CASSLGGTSGFYEQYF
TRBV3-1	TRBJ2-7	CVSSPNGGAGYEQYF
TRBV4-1	TRBJ2-3	CASSQDGYRTSGSTDTQYF
TRBV6-5	TRBJ2-3	CASSPGQGLDTQYF
TRBV10-1	TRBJ2-7	CASSETAGTGKDEQYF
TRBV5-1	TRBJ2-3	CASSFPGHLNTDTQYF
TRBV29-1	TRBJ2-3	CSVERGLSTDTQYF
TRBV25-1	TRBJ2-1	CASTPGAYNEQFF
TRBV12-3/TRBV12-4	TRBJ1-5	CASRRLGQGVQPQHF
TRBV28	TRBJ1-2	CASSTTGVYGYTF
TRBV6-5	TRBJ1-1	CASSYKPRGQGGAFF
TRBV29-1	TRBJ2-2	CSVDGGNTGELFF
TRBV12-3/TRBV12-4	TRBJ2-1	CASSDGAGVYNEQFF
TRBV20-1	TRBJ2-1	CSASGTYGEQFF
TRBV10-3	TRBJ2-1	CAISGSTSGSSYNEQFF